These 32 T cell receptor beta chains came from one sample sequenced in a study of T cell repertoires in cytomegalovirus infection. MiXCR, applied by TCRdb to the reads, yields one record per CDR3 protein. This sample has some 920,000 distinct CDR3 sequences, with around 29% found just once. Antigen specificity for these receptors is unknown. The sample consisted of cultured CD8+ T cells from PBMCs, taken from culture after CMV antigen stimulation. The receptors originated from a human donor in good health (CMV status not recorded). Some clones in this sample may be carry-over from other donors' samples.

This clonotype has only one observation. The chain joins TRBV15 to TRBJ2-1; TRBD1 agrees at 10 bases. Germline V CDR1 and CDR2: LNHNV, YYDKDF (reference sequence). The CDR3 sequence is 17 residues long. V shed 5 bases and J 0 bases; nucleotides not matched to a gene: 7. The CDR3 coding sequence is TGTGCCACCAGCCCCGACAGGGGGCTAAGCTCCTACAATGAGCAGTTCTTC. As protein: CATSPDRGLSSYNEQFF.

As to this clonotype: A much larger clone lies one base from this, so it may be a read error. The rearrangement joins TRBV7-4 to TRBJ2-5; 11 nucleotides line up with TRBD1. Germline CDR1 SGHVT, CDR2 SQSDAQ. The CDR3 is made up of 18 amino acids. The CDR3 protein is CVSSLDRGRRPRSETQYF. Here the CDR3 DNA reads TGTGTCAGCAGCTTGGACAGGGGGCGAAGACCCAGAAGTGAGACCCAGTACTTC.

This clonotype was detected a few times. This chain uses TRBV4-1 with TRBJ1-5, with D tentatively TRBD1 (5 bases). In germline, CDR1 is MGHRA, CDR2 YSYEKL. The ends were cut back, 3 bases at V and 6 bases at J, with 9 bases in the middle. This CDR3 region has 13 residues. The chain's CDR3 is CASSQTESQPQHF. CDR3 DNA sequence: TGCGCCAGCAGCCAGACAGAGAGTCAGCCCCAGCATTTT.

CDR3 loop: CASSHGQGGEQYV. The CDR3 DNA sequence: TGTGCCAGCAGCCACGGACAGGGGGGCGAGCAGTACGTC. The chain uses TRBV6-5 and TRBJ2-7; 10 bases align to TRBD1. This CDR3 comprises 13 residues. With 6 bases clipped from V and 6 bases from J, the junction kept 5 bases outside the gene matches. In germline, CDR1 is MNHEY, CDR2 SVGAGI.

As concerns this clonotype: A single base separates this from a much larger clone, so it may be a read error. V and J are TRBV5-1 and TRBJ2-1; D unclear. V dropped 2 bases and J dropped 7 bases, with 13 bases sitting between them. Germline V lookup: CDR1 SGHRS, CDR2 YFSETQ. The CDR3 is 14 residues long. CDR3 residues: CASSLELPLNEQFF. In nucleotides, the CDR3 is TGCGCCAGCAGCTTAGAGCTACCTTTGAATGAGCAGTTCTTC.

The chain employs TRBV6-2 or TRBV6-3 and TRBJ1-1; 8 bases match TRBD1. With 2 bases clipped from V and 5 bases from J, the junction kept 10 bases outside the gene matches. Germline CDR1 is MNHEY and CDR2 is SVGEGT. The CDR3 is 16 amino acids. The CDR3 coding sequence is TGTGCCAGCAGTTACCAAACCTACAGGGGGAAGACTGAAGCTTTCTTT. Its protein product is CASSYQTYRGKTEAFF.

This clonotype has a count of ten or more. J is TRBJ1-5 and V is TRBV12-3 or TRBV12-4; D is unresolved. This CDR3 spans 17 amino acids. V lost 3 bases, J lost 5 bases, and 20 bases lay in between. CDR3 protein: CASSFFGPVDIYQPQHF. CDR3 DNA: TGTGCCAGCAGTTTTTTTGGACCGGTGGATATTTATCAGCCCCAGCATTTT.

This clonotype turned up a few times. This chain joins TRBV7-8 and TRBJ2-2; 9 positions agree with TRBD2. This CDR3 is built from 18 residues. V gave up 4 bases and J gave up 7 bases; unmatched junction bases: 16. Germline CDR1 reads SGHVS; CDR2 reads FQNEAQ. CDR3 bases: TGTGCCAGCAGCTCTGAGGTTTGGGCTAGCGGGGAGATCGGGGAGCTGTTTTTT. Encoded protein: CASSSEVWASGEIGELFF.

This clonotype was detected only a few times. This sequence joins TRBV6-1 and TRBJ2-2; D is possibly TRBD2 (5 bases). CDR3 size: 17 residues. V was pared by 6 bases and J by 4 bases, with 21 bases between. Germline CDR1 MNHNS, CDR2 SASEGT. The CDR3 DNA is TGTGCCAGCAGCCCTCCCCCGGGAACACCGTTCACCGGGGAGCTGTTTTTT. Translating gives CASSPPPGTPFTGELFF.

This clonotype appeared many times. This sequence joins TRBV11-3 and TRBJ2-3, with D perhaps TRBD1 or TRBD2 (6 bases each). There are 19 residues in the CDR3. In germline, CDR1 is SGHNT, CDR2 YENEEA. V dropped 4 bases and J dropped 2 bases, with 25 bases sitting between them. The DNA for the CDR3 is TGTGCCAGCAGCTCGTTAAACCCTCTAACGGGGGCGCCCACAGATACGCAGTATTTT. It encodes CASSSLNPLTGAPTDTQYF. The full variable domain, rest sourced from reference TRBV11-3 and TRBJ2-3, is EAGVVQSPRYKIIEKKQPVAFWCNPISGHNTLYWYLQNLGQGPELLIRYENEEAVDDSQLPKDRFSAERLKGVDSTLKIQPAELGDSAVYLCASSSLNPLTGAPTDTQYFGPGTRLTVL.

CDR3 DNA: TGTGCCAGCAGTTTAAATTCAGGGGCCCGCTCCTACGAGCAGTACGTC. Its protein product is CASSLNSGARSYEQYV. The V and J genes are TRBV27 and TRBJ2-7, with D maybe TRBD1 (6 bases). This CDR3 has 16 residues. V dropped 2 bases and J dropped 0 bases, with 14 bases sitting between them. Germline lookup yields CDR1 MNHEY and CDR2 SMNVEV (reference sequence).

This clonotype has a handful of counts. The genes are TRBV15 and TRBJ2-1; D may be TRBD2 (5 bases). The germline V gene has CDR1 LNHNV and CDR2 YYDKDF (reference sequence). This CDR3 is built from 13 residues. V lost 2 bases, J lost 9 bases, and 11 bases lay in between. CDR3 protein: CATSRKLVGEQFF. The CDR3 DNA reads TGTGCCACCAGCAGAAAACTAGTAGGTGAGCAGTTCTTC.

In its sample, this clonotype was seen a few times. V and J are TRBV5-1 and TRBJ2-3; a possible D gene is TRBD1 (6 bases). The germline V gene encodes CDR1 SGHRS and CDR2 YFSETQ. The CDR3 extends over 15 amino acids. The V end was cut by 2 bases, the J end by 0 bases, with 10 bases between. DNA of the CDR3: TGCGCCAGCAGCTTCGGGACAAAAAGCACAGATACGCAGTATTTT. Translating it yields CASSFGTKSTDTQYF.

The chain employs TRBV13 and TRBJ2-1, with D unclear. The V and J ends lost 5 bases and 6 bases respectively, with 8 bases between them. The CDR3 loop spans 12 amino acids. CDR1 is PRHDT, CDR2 FYEKMQ, per germline (reference sequence). The CDR3 nucleotides read TGTGCCAGCAGCCCGTCGTTCAATGAGCAGTTCTTC. Amino acids: CASSPSFNEQFF.

The sample holds many counts of this clonotype. J is TRBJ2-1 and V is TRBV7-6; TRBD2 agrees at 10 bases. Germline V gives CDR1 SGHVS, CDR2 FNYEAQ. The CDR3 spans 18 residues. With V trimmed by 2 bases and J by 1 base, 8 bases remained unmatched. CDR3 sequence reads: CASSLRASGGPSYNEQFF. The CDR3 DNA reads TGTGCCAGCAGCTTACGGGCTAGCGGGGGTCCTTCCTACAATGAGCAGTTCTTC.

This clonotype occurred a few times. This chain links TRBV13 with TRBJ2-7; D could derive from TRBD1 or TRBD2 (5 bases each). CDR1 is PRHDT, CDR2 FYEKMQ, per germline (reference sequence). There are 17 residues in the CDR3. Trimming shortened V by 5 bases and J by 2 bases, and 22 bases separated the two germline ends. The CDR3 here is CASSQRWGPSNAYEQYV. DNA of the CDR3: TGTGCCAGCAGCCAGCGCTGGGGACCCTCAAACGCCTACGAGCAGTACGTC.

There are a few counts of this clonotype. This CDR3 is CSARDDRGNEKLFF. The CDR3 DNA follows: TGCAGTGCTAGAGACGACAGGGGGAATGAAAAACTGTTTTTT. The rearrangement joins TRBV20-1 to TRBJ1-4, with TRBD1 matching over 9 bases. The V and J ends lost 0 bases and 5 bases, in that order; junction bases with no gene match: 1. The CDR3 has 14 amino acids. The V gene's germline CDR1 is DFQATT and CDR2 SNEGSKA (reference sequence).

The chain is built from TRBV6-2 or TRBV6-3 and TRBJ2-5; 13 nucleotides align to TRBD2. The germline CDR1 and CDR2 sequences are MNHEY and SVGEGT. The CDR3 totals 18 residues. V gave up 2 bases and J gave up 0 bases; unmatched junction bases: 6. This CDR3 is CASSYQPGTSGNQETQYF. The CDR3 region has the DNA TGTGCCAGCAGTTACCAACCAGGGACTAGCGGGAACCAAGAGACCCAGTACTTC.

The chain employs TRBV27 and TRBJ2-1; D possibly corresponds to TRBD1 (6 bases). CDR1 MNHEY and CDR2 SMNVEV come from the germline V gene (reference sequence). This CDR3 contains 15 residues. The V end was cut by 3 bases, the J end by 2 bases, with 11 bases between. The CDR3 coding sequence is TGTGCCAGCAGTTTTGTAGGGACAACCTACAATGAGCAGTTCTTC. Its protein product is CASSFVGTTYNEQFF.

This chain uses TRBV14 with TRBJ2-7; unclear D gene. From germline, CDR1 is SGHDN and CDR2 FVKESK. Trimming removed 4 bases from V and 2 bases from J, with 12 bases in between. The CDR3 contains 14 residues. For the CDR3, the DNA is TGTGCCAGCAGCCCAACGTTTGACACCTACGAGCAGTACTTC. This sequence encodes CASSPTFDTYEQYF.

The chain couples TRBV19 to TRBJ2-1, with D uncertain. Trimming removed 6 bases from V and 7 bases from J, with 25 bases in between. There are 17 residues in the CDR3. CDR1 and CDR2 (germline): LNHDA, SQIVND (reference sequence). DNA of the CDR3: TGTGCCAGTAGCGACACCCTGGGGATGCTCGCCATTAATGAGCAGTTCTTC. Its translation: CASSDTLGMLAINEQFF.

This chain connects TRBV7-4 to TRBJ2-5, with TRBD1 matching 8 bases. Germline loops: CDR1 SGHVT, CDR2 SQSDAQ. The V and J ends lost 2 bases and 5 bases, in that order; junction bases with no gene match: 7. This CDR3 region has 15 residues. In DNA, the CDR3 is TGTGCCAGCAGCTTAAGAGACAGGGGATCGGAGACCCAGTACTTC. Translated, it gives CASSLRDRGSETQYF. Using reference TRBV7-4 and TRBJ2-5 for the parts outside the CDR3, the full variable domain is GAGVSQSPRYKVAKRGRDVALRCDSISGHVTLYWYRQTLGQGSEVLTYSQSDAQRDKSGRPSGRFSAERPERSVSTLKIQRTEQGDSAVYLCASSLRDRGSETQYFGPGTRLLVL.

This chain connects TRBV10-3 to TRBJ1-5; no reliable D call. This CDR3 spans 15 amino acids. Germline lookup yields CDR1 ENHRY and CDR2 SYGVKD. V was cut by 3 bases and J by 6 bases, with 15 bases left in between. CDR3 bases: TGTGCCATCAGTGATAACGGACCAAACAGTCAGCCCCAGCATTTT. Protein product: CAISDNGPNSQPQHF.

V gene TRBV19 combines with J gene TRBJ1-5; D may be TRBD1 (6 bases). V gave up 8 bases and J gave up 5 bases, with 16 bases separating them. From germline, CDR1 is LNHDA and CDR2 SQIVND (reference sequence). This CDR3 has 14 residues. The CDR3 region is CASRHGTKDQPQHF. CDR3 nucleotide sequence: TGTGCCAGTCGGCACGGGACAAAAGATCAGCCCCAGCATTTT.

The sample holds many counts of this clonotype. The CDR3 is CASSLDWSGGSYNEQFF. The CDR3 DNA is TGTGCCAGCAGCTTAGATTGGTCGGGGGGTTCCTACAATGAGCAGTTCTTC. V usage is TRBV7-2 and J usage is TRBJ2-1; TRBD2 matches 7 bases. Trimming cost V 1 base and J 1 base; bases outside gene matches: 7. The germline gives CDR1 SGHTA, CDR2 FQGNSA. The length of the CDR3 is 17 residues.

This clonotype was observed a handful of times. The CDR3: CASSLVPGTSGGLSTGELFF. The CDR3 DNA reads TGTGCCAGCAGCTTAGTCCCCGGGACTAGCGGGGGTCTTAGCACCGGGGAGCTGTTTTTT. This chain uses TRBV7-6 with TRBJ2-2; TRBD2 aligns across 14 bases. The CDR3 loop spans 20 amino acids. CDR1 and CDR2 (germline): SGHVS, FNYEAQ. The V segment lost 1 base and the J segment 4 bases; nucleotides outside the gene matches: 11. The whole variable domain, remainder taken from reference TRBV7-6 and TRBJ2-2, is GAGVSQSPRYKVTKRGQDVALRCDPISGHVSLYWYRQALGQGPEFLTYFNYEAQQDKSGLPNDRFSAERPEGSISTLTIQRTEQRDSAMYRCASSLVPGTSGGLSTGELFFGEGSRLTVL.

For this clonotype: An end of the junction differs from the germline gene, which may be a read error. The CDR3 DNA reads TGTGTCAGCAGCTCAGCCCCGGGACAGATCTATGGCTACACCTTC. It yields the protein CVSSSAPGQIYGYTF. V is TRBV7-2 and J is TRBJ1-2; 7 bases are shared with TRBD1. The CDR3 spans 15 residues. Germline V gives CDR1 SGHTA, CDR2 FQGNSA.

The CDR3 loop is CASSMIRDRLNSPLHF. DNA for the CDR3: TGTGCCAGTAGTATGATCCGCGACAGACTTAATTCACCCCTCCACTTT. The genes are TRBV19 and TRBJ1-6; the D gene is possibly TRBD1 (5 bases). V gave up 3 bases and J gave up 6 bases, with 15 bases separating them. Germline CDR1 LNHDA, CDR2 SQIVND (reference sequence). The CDR3 contains 16 residues.

A remark on this clonotype: Just one base apart from a much larger clone, this may be a read error. This chain uses TRBV7-4 with TRBJ2-3; 7 bases line up with TRBD1. The CDR3 loop spans 15 amino acids. Germline loops: CDR1 SGHVT, CDR2 SQSDAQ. Trimming cost V 1 base and J 4 bases; bases outside gene matches: 5. CDR3 loop: CASSLEDRAPDTQYF. As DNA, the CDR3 is TGTGCCAGCAGCTTAGAAGACAGGGCCCCAGATACGCAGTATTTT.

CDR3 bases: TGCGCCACCTCAATCCGGGGACAGGGGGATCCTAATTCACCCCTCCACTTT. This translates into CATSIRGQGDPNSPLHF. The V gene is TRBV5-1, the J gene TRBJ1-6, with 11 bases that match TRBD1. V was pared by 9 bases and J by 6 bases, with 14 bases of the junction left unmatched. The CDR3 extends over 17 amino acids. CDR1 SGHRS and CDR2 YFSETQ come from the germline V gene.

There are a few counts of this clonotype. The chain links TRBV20-1 to TRBJ1-2; TRBD1 might be the D (5 bases). The CDR3 runs 13 residues. Germline V gene lookup returns CDR1 DFQATT and CDR2 SNEGSKA (reference sequence). Trimming removed 5 bases from V and 4 bases from J, with 14 bases in between. In DNA, the CDR3 is TGCAGTGCTGAGACGCCGGGGGTCTATGGCTACACCTTC. Translating it yields CSAETPGVYGYTF.

The V gene is TRBV7-8, the J gene TRBJ2-1; TRBD2 matches 8 bases. V was clipped by 5 bases and J by 3 bases; unmatched bases: 9. The CDR3 is 16 residues long. Looked up from germline, CDR1 is SGHVS and CDR2 is FQNEAQ. DNA for the CDR3: TGTGCCAGCAGCGTCTTTAGCGGGACGCACTACAATGAGCAGTTCTTC. Its translation: CASSVFSGTHYNEQFF.